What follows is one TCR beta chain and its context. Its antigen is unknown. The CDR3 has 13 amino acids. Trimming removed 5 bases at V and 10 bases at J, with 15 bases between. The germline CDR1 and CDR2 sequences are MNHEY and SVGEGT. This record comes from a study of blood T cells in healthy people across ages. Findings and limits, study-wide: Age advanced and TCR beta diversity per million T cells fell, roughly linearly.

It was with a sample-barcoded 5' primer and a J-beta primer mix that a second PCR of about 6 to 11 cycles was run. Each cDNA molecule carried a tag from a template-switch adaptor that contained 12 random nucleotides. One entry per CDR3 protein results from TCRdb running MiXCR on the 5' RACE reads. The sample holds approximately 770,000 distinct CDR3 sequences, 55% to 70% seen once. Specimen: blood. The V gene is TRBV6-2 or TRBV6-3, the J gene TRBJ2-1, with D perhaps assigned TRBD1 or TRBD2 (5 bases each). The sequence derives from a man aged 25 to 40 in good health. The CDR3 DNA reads TGTGCCAGCAGTCGCCGGGACGTGGGGGAGCAGTTCTTC. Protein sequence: CASSRRDVGEQFF.